This T cell receptor beta chain emerged from a study of T cell responses to AZD1222 COVID-19 vaccine. About the research overall: Analyses pooled second doses at about 4 or about 12 weeks.

Assay used: immunoSEQ multiplex PCR; TCRdb lists only in-frame clones, some missing. The repertoire holds approximately 120,000 clones, 88% seen once, with 4% to 4.5% in the top ten. Study-wide findings and caveats: Clonal diversity may have been underestimated in mostly white British donors.

Remarks on this clone: Its antigen is currently unknown.

This CDR3 comprises 14 residues. V was shortened by 5 bases and J by 4 bases, with 12 bases between the two germline ends. Germline V gene sequence: CDR1 MNHEY, CDR2 SVGAGI. This receptor was taken from an adult in good health. The input for sequencing was peripheral blood, taken on day 0 of AZD1222 vaccination. The genes are TRBV6-5 and TRBJ1-3; perhaps TRBD1 as D (5 bases). The CDR3 protein is CASSRGGSGNTIYF. In nucleotides, the CDR3 is TGTGCCAGCAGTCGGGGGGGTTCAGGAAACACCATATATTTT.